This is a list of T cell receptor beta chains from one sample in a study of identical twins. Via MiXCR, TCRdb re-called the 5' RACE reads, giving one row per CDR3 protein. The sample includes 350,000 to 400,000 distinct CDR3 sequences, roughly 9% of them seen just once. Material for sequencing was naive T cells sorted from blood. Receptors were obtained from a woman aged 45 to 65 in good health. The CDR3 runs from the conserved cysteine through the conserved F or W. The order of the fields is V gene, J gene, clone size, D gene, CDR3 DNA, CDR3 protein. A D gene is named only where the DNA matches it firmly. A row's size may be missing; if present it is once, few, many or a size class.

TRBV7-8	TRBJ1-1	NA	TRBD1	TGTGCCAGCAGACCTAGGGGAGGCCGGGACAGGGGAATCCTAGTTGAAGCTTTCTTT	CASRPRGGRDRGILVEAFF
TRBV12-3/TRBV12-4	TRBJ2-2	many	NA	TGTGCCAGCCAGCCCAGCGAGAACACCGGGGAGCTGTTTTTT	CASQPSENTGELFF
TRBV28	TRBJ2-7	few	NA	TGTGCCAGCAGTTTGTCCCAAAGAGAGCAGTACTTC	CASSLSQREQYF
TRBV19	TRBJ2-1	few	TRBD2	TGTGCCAGTAGGCGGGAGGGATTATACAATGAGCAGTTCTTC	CASRREGLYNEQFF
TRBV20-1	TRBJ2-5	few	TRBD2	TGCAGTGCAACGGGACTAGAGGAGACCCAGTACTTC	CSATGLEETQYF
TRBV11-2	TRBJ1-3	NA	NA	TGTGCCAGCAGCCCACTCCTTTTACGGGATGGTGGAAACACCATATATTTT	CASSPLLLRDGGNTIYF
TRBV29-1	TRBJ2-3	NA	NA	TGCAGCGCTGAACCGGGACAACGTACAGATACGCAGTATTTT	CSAEPGQRTDTQYF
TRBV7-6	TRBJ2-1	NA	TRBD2	TGTGCCAGCAGCCCGGAGGGAGGGTTCTACAATGAGCAGTTCTTC	CASSPEGGFYNEQFF
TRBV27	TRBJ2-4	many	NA	TGTGCCAGCAGAAGGATTGCGGGGAACGGCATTCAGTACTTC	CASRRIAGNGIQYF
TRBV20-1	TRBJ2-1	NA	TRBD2	TGCAGTGCCCTTAGCGGGAGGGGCAATGAGCAGTTCTTC	CSALSGRGNEQFF
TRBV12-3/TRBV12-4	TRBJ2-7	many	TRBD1	TGTGCCAGCAGTTTAGTGGGACAGTACTACGAGCAGTACTTC	CASSLVGQYYEQYF
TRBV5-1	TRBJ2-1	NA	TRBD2	TGCGCCAGCCGGACTAGCGGGAGTGACTACAATGAGCAGTTCTTC	CASRTSGSDYNEQFF
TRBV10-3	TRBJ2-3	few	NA	TGTGCCATCAAATTGACAGGCTCTAGCACAGATACGCAGTATTTT	CAIKLTGSSTDTQYF
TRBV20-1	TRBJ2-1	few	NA	TGCAGTGCTAGACCTCTAGCATATGGACATGAGCAGTTCTTC	CSARPLAYGHEQFF
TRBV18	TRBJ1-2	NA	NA	TGTGCCAGCTCACCAAACACCAGGCCCTCCTATGGCTACACCTTC	CASSPNTRPSYGYTF
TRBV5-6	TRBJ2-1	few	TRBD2	TGTGCCAGCAGCTTGGTTGGGACTAGCCTTTCCTTC	CASSLVGTSLSF
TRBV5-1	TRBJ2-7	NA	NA	TGCGCCAGCAGCTTGGCGACGTCAGCCTACGAGCAGTACTTC	CASSLATSAYEQYF
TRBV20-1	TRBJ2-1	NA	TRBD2	TGCAGTGCCCCACGGGGCGGGAGGTTTTACAATGAGCAGTTCTTC	CSAPRGGRFYNEQFF
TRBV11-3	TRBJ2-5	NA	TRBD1	TGTGCCAGCAGCGTCGGGGACAGGGCCCAAGAGACCCAGTACTTC	CASSVGDRAQETQYF
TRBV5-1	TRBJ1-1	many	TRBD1	TGCGCCAGCAGCCTCTCTCGAACAGGGGGCGACACTGAAGCTTTCTTT	CASSLSRTGGDTEAFF
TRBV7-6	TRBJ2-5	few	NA	TGTGCCAGCAGCTCCACACAAGAGACCCAGTACTTC	CASSSTQETQYF
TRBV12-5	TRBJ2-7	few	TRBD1	TGTGCTAGTGGGGAAGGACAGGGAATCTCCTACGAGCAGTACTTC	CASGEGQGISYEQYF
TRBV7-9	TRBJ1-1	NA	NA	TGTGCCAGCAGCCCCGAGACGGGGAACACTGAAGCTTTCTTT	CASSPETGNTEAFF
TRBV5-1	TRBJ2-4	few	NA	TGCGCCAGCAGCTTGGAGCGGGCACAGGCCATTCAGTACTTC	CASSLERAQAIQYF
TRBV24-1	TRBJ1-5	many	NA	TGTGCCACCCGGAGTGGGCGCAATCAGCCCCAGCATTTT	CATRSGRNQPQHF
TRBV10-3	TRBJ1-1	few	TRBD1	TGTGCCATCATGCGAACAGGGGGCGCAAAGAACACTGAAGCTTTCTTT	CAIMRTGGAKNTEAFF
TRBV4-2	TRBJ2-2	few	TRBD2	TGTGCCAGCAGCCGGGAAATTACTAGCGGGGCGAACACCGGGGAGCTGTTTTTT	CASSREITSGANTGELFF
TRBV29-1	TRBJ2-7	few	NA	TGCAGCGTCCGGCCTGGAGCCAAGGGGGAGCAGTACTTC	CSVRPGAKGEQYF
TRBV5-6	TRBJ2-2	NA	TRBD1	TGTGCCAGCAGCTTGGACGCTCAGGGGGCCACCGGGGAGCTGTTTTTT	CASSLDAQGATGELFF
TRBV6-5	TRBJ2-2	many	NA	TGTGCCAGCAGTTACGAAGGACAGACAACCGGGGAGCTGTTTTTT	CASSYEGQTTGELFF
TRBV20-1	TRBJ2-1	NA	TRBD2	TGCGGACCCAGACTAGCTCATTCCAATGAGCAGTTCTTC	CGPRLAHSNEQFF
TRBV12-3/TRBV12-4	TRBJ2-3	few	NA	TGTGCCAGCAGTTTGGGCCAACGGAAACTAGCCCGCACAGATACGCAGTATTTT	CASSLGQRKLARTDTQYF
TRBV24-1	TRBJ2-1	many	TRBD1	TGTGCCACCAGTGATAGCCGGACAGGGGGCAATGAGCAGTTCTTC	CATSDSRTGGNEQFF
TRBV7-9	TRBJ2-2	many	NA	TGTGCCAGCAGCTTCCAGGGCCCCACCGGGGAGCTGTTTTTT	CASSFQGPTGELFF
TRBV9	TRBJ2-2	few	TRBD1	TGTGCCAGCAGCGTAGCAGGGGGAGCCGGGGAGCTGTTTTTT	CASSVAGGAGELFF
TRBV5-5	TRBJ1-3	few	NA	TGTGCCAGCAGCCCGCAGCTAGCGGGAAACACCATATATTTT	CASSPQLAGNTIYF
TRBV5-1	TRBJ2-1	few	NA	TGCGCCAGCAGCCATGGCTTGGGGGGTGACTACAATGAGCAGTTCTTC	CASSHGLGGDYNEQFF
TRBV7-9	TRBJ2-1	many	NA	TGTGCCAGCAGTCTCGACCCGAGCTCCTACAATGAGCAGTTCTTC	CASSLDPSSYNEQFF
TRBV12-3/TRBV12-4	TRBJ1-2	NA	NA	TGTGCCAGCAGTTTAAAGGCAGGGCTAGGTGGCTACACCTTC	CASSLKAGLGGYTF
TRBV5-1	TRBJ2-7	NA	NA	TGCGCCAGCAGCCTCCGGGACGGAACCTACGAGCAGTACTTC	CASSLRDGTYEQYF
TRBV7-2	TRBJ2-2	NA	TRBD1	TGTGCCAGCAGCCTCTTCTCCGGGACAGGGAACACCGGGGAGCTGTTTTTT	CASSLFSGTGNTGELFF
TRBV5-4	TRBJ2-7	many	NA	TGTGCCAGCAGCTTGGGATCTACGGTGGGAGTATACTACGAGCAGTACTTC	CASSLGSTVGVYYEQYF
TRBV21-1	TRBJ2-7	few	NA	TGTGCCAGCAGCTTACCGGGACAGGGGTCTCGCTACGAGCAGTACTTC	CASSLPGQGSRYEQYF
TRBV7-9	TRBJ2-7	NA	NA	TGTGCCAGCAGCCCCCCGAGTCCGCGGGAGCAGTACTTC	CASSPPSPREQYF
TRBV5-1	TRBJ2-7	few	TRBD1	TGCGCCAGCAGCTTGGGGCCAGGGGGAAGGGACGAGCAGTACTTC	CASSLGPGGRDEQYF
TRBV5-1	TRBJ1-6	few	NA	TGCGCCAGCAGCTCGAACAATTCACCCCTCCACTTT	CASSSNNSPLHF
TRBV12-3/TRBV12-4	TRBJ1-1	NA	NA	TGTGCCAGCAGTTTTAAGCTAAACACTGAAGCTTTCTTT	CASSFKLNTEAFF
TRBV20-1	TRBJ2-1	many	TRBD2	TGCAGTGCCCTAGACCCTAGCGGGAGGGTAGGGAATGAGCAGTTCTTC	CSALDPSGRVGNEQFF
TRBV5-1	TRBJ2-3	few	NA	TGCGCCAGCAGATCAGCAATAACAGACTTAGATACGCAGTATTTT	CASRSAITDLDTQYF
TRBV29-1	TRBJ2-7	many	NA	TGCAGCGCCCAGGGGCAGGCGAGTGACGAGCAGTACTTC	CSAQGQASDEQYF
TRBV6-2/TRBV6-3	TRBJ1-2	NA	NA	TGTGCCAGCAGTTCGACATCTAACTATGGCTACACCTTC	CASSSTSNYGYTF
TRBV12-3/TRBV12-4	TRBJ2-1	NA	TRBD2	TGTGCCAGCAGTTTGGCGGGAGGGTTATCCAATGAGCAGTTCTTC	CASSLAGGLSNEQFF
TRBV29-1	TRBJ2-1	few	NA	TGCAGCGCACCGACTAGCTACAATGAGCAGTTCTTC	CSAPTSYNEQFF
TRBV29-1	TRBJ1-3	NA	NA	TGCAGCGCCGGCAACAGGGAAAACACCATATATTTT	CSAGNRENTIYF